This TCR beta chain was observed in a study of CD8 T cells in Susac syndrome. Study-level findings and limits: In TEMRA cells and active patients, CD8+ clonal expansion in Susac reached its peak. The authors acknowledged that the study's TCR sequencing and HLA analysis involved relatively few individuals.

When the RNA was reverse transcribed, random hexamers were used with an input of roughly 0.5 to 1 ug. TCR beta CDR3 was amplified by immunoSEQ covering 54 Vbeta and 13 Jbeta. TCRdb independently ran MiXCR on the immunoSEQ multiplex PCR reads; one entry per CDR3 protein. The data hold 95,000 to 150,000 distinct CDR3 sequences, with over 85% observed a single time. With respect to this clonotype: Its specificity is not known.

Losses at the gene ends were 3 bases for V and 1 base for J; bases not matched to a gene: 6. Germline V gene lookup returns CDR1 LGHNA and CDR2 YSLEER. The CDR3 runs 16 residues. What was sequenced was CD8+ T cells from PBMCs. This clonotype was sampled from a human donor with Susac syndrome. V gene TRBV4-3 combines with J gene TRBJ1-2; TRBD1 matches 9 bases. CDR3 DNA sequence: TGCGCCAGCAGCCAGGGGACAGGGCCTTTTAACTATGGCTACACCTTC. Translation: CASSQGTGPFNYGYTF.